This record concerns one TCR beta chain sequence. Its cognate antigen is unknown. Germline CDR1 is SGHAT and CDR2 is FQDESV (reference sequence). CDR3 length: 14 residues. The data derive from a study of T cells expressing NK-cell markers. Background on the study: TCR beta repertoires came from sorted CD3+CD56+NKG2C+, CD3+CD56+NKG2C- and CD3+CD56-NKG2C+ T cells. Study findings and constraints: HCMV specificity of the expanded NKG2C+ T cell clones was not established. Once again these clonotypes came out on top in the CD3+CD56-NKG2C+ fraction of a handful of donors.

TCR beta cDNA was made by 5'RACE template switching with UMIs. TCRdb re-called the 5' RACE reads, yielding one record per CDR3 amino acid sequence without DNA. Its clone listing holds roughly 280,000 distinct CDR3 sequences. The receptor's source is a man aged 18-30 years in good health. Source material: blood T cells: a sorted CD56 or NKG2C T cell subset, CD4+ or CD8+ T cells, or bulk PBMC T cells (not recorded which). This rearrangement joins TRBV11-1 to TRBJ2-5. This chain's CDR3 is CASSTHPYRETQYF.